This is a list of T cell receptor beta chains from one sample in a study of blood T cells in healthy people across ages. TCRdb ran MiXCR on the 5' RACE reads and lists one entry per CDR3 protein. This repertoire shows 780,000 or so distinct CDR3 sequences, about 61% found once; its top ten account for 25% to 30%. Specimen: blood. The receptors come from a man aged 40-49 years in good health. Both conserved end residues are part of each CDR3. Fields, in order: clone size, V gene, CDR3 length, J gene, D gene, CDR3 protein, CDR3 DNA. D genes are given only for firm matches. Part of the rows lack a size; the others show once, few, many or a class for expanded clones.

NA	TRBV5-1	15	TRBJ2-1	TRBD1	CASSLAGTGFNEQFF	TGCGCCAGCAGCTTGGCAGGGACAGGGTTTAATGAGCAGTTCTTC
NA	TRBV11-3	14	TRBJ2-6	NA	CASSLTGGANVLTF	TGTGCCAGCAGCTTAACAGGCGGGGCCAACGTCCTGACTTTC
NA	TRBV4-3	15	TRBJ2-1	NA	CASSQSGQAYNEQFF	TGCGCCAGCAGCCAAAGTGGCCAAGCCTACAATGAGCAGTTCTTC
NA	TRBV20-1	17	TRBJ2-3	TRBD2	CSPLSGFEREATDTQYF	TGCAGTCCTCTGAGTGGGTTCGAGCGGGAGGCGACAGATACGCAGTATTTT
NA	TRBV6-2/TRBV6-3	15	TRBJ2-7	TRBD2	CASRPGGIAGDEQYF	TGTGCCAGCAGACCTGGGGGGATAGCGGGGGACGAGCAGTACTTC
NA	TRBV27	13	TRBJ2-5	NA	CASSRDIGETQYF	TGTGCCAGCAGCCGGGACATTGGCGAGACCCAGTACTTC
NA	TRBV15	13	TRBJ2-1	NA	CATSNRQANEQFF	TGTGCCACCAGTAACCGTCAGGCTAATGAGCAGTTCTTC
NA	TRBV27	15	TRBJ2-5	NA	CASSFEALYRETQYF	TGTGCCAGCAGTTTTGAGGCACTTTATCGGGAGACCCAGTACTTC
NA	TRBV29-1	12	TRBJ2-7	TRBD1	CSAGTGFNEQYF	TGCAGCGCCGGGACAGGGTTCAACGAGCAGTACTTC
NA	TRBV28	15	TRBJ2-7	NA	CASSVGGLKNYEQYF	TGTGCCAGCAGTGTGGGGGGCCTAAAGAACTACGAGCAGTACTTC
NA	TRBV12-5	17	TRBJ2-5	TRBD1	CASGLVIAGQGTETQYF	TGTGCTAGTGGTTTGGTAATCGCGGGACAGGGGACGGAGACCCAGTACTTC
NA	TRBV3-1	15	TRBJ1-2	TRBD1	CASSKPGQGRDGYTF	TGTGCCAGCAGCAAGCCCGGACAGGGGCGAGATGGCTACACCTTC
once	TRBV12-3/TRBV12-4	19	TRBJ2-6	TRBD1	CASSSPLLSDRSGANVLTF	TGTGCCAGCAGTTCCCCTTTACTCTCGGACAGGTCTGGGGCCAACGTCCTGACTTTC
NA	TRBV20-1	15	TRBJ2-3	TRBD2	CSAFELAGVSDTQYF	TGCAGTGCTTTTGAACTAGCGGGAGTATCAGATACGCAGTATTTT
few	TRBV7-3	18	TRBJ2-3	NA	CVSRPAALIVSSTDTQYF	TGTGTCAGCAGGCCAGCGGCCTTAATCGTATCTAGCACAGATACGCAGTATTTT
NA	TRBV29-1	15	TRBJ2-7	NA	CSVWSGFLSSYEQYF	TGCAGCGTTTGGTCAGGTTTTCTAAGCTCCTACGAGCAGTACTTC
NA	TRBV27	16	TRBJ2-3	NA	CASSPQALPSTDTQYF	TGTGCCAGCAGTCCACAGGCCCTACCTAGCACAGATACGCAGTATTTT
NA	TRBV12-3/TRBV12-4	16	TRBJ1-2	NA	CASSPSRVGANYGYTF	TGTGCCAGCAGTCCCTCCCGGGTTGGGGCGAACTATGGCTACACCTTC
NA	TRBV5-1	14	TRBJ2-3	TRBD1	CASSGRVQGDTQYF	TGCGCCAGCAGCGGACGGGTACAGGGGGATACGCAGTATTTT
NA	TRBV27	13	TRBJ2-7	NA	CAREKKDPYEQYF	TGTGCCAGAGAAAAAAAAGACCCCTACGAGCAGTACTTC
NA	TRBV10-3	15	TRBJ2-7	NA	CAISARAGISYEQYF	TGTGCCATCAGTGCACGTGCGGGGATCTCCTACGAGCAGTACTTC
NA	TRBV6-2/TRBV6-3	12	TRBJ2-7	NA	CASSYVFHEQYF	TGTGCCAGTAGTTACGTTTTCCACGAGCAGTACTTC
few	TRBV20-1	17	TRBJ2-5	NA	CSASISAPGPQQETQYF	TGCAGTGCTAGTATTTCGGCCCCAGGACCTCAACAAGAGACCCAGTACTTC
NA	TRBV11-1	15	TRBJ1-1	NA	CASSLLPQKNTEAFF	TGTGCCAGCAGCTTATTGCCGCAGAAGAACACTGAAGCTTTCTTT
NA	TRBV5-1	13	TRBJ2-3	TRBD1	CASSLEGQGTQYF	TGCGCCAGCAGCTTGGAGGGACAGGGTACGCAGTATTTT
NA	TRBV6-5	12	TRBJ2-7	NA	CASGGVLGEQYF	TGTGCCAGCGGCGGGGTCCTGGGCGAGCAGTACTTC
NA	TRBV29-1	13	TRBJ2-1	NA	CSVDGQIYNEQFF	TGCAGCGTTGATGGCCAGATCTACAATGAGCAGTTCTTC
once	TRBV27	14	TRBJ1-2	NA	CASSSGSTGDGYTF	TGTGCCAGCAGTTCTGGGAGCACAGGAGATGGCTACACCTTC
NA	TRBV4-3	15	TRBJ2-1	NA	CASSQVQNSYNEQFF	TGCGCCAGCAGCCAAGTGCAGAACTCCTACAATGAGCAGTTCTTC
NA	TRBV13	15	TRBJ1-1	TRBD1	CASSLEGATNTEAFF	TGTGCCAGCAGCTTAGAGGGGGCGACGAACACTGAAGCTTTCTTT
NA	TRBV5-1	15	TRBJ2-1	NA	CASSLVSDSYNEQFF	TGCGCCAGCAGCTTGGTTTCGGACAGCTACAATGAGCAGTTCTTC
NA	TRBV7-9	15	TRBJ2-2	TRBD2	CAGSRLAANTGELFF	TGTGCCGGCAGCCGCCTAGCGGCGAACACCGGGGAGCTGTTTTTT
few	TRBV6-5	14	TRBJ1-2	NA	CASSPDLRAYGYTF	TGTGCCAGCAGCCCGGACCTGAGGGCCTATGGCTACACCTTC
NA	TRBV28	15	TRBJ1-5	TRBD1	CASSFRQGFGQPQHF	TGTGCCAGCAGTTTTAGACAGGGGTTCGGTCAGCCCCAGCATTTT
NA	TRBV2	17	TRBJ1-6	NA	CASSDPGDPLVGDPLHF	TGTGCCAGCAGTGACCCTGGGGATCCGTTAGTAGGAGATCCCCTCCACTTT
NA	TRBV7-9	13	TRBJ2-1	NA	CASGDFLDNEQFF	TGTGCCAGCGGGGATTTCTTGGACAATGAGCAGTTCTTC
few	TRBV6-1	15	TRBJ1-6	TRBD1	CASIDRDRGWEPLHF	TGTGCCAGCATTGATAGGGACAGGGGATGGGAACCCCTCCATTTT
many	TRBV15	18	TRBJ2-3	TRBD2	CATESGTSGATSTDTQYF	TGTGCCACGGAGTCCGGGACTAGCGGGGCTACTAGCACAGATACGCAGTATTTT
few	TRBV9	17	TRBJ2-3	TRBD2	CASSVGYSGASTDTQYF	TGTGCCAGCAGCGTAGGGTATAGCGGGGCTAGCACAGATACGCAGTATTTT
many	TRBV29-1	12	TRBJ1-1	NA	CSVTLTGREAFF	TGCAGCGTTACCTTGACAGGACGTGAAGCTTTCTTT
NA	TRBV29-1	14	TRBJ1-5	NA	CSVRVGGTVQPQHF	TGCAGCGTTAGGGTAGGGGGTACCGTTCAGCCCCAGCATTTT
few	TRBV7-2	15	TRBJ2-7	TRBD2	CASSLVSGRAAEQYF	TGTGCCAGCAGCTTAGTTAGCGGGAGGGCCGCCGAGCAGTACTTC
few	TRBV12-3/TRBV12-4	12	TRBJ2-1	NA	CASSLRGDEQFF	TGTGCCAGCAGTTTACGAGGCGATGAGCAGTTCTTC